This TCR beta chain derives from a study of T cells in Graves' hyperthyroidism and ophthalmopathy. Broader study findings: Median prediction lead before ophthalmopathy onset was roughly 6 months with the model. Within blood appeared most thyroid clonotypes that had expanded above 0.001. Ophthalmopathy cases were set apart from stable hyperthyroidism by a 13 V-J model.

RNA transcripts yielded amplified TCR beta CDR3 regions. The primer set for the first-round RT-PCR of the TCR CDR3 was HTBI. TCRdb re-called the multiplex PCR reads with MiXCR, one entry per CDR3 protein. The data contain hundreds of thousands of distinct CDR3 sequences, about 14% of them singletons. The germline CDR1 and CDR2 sequences are SEHNR and FQNEAQ (reference sequence). V was pared by 1 base and J by 5 bases, with 4 bases of the junction left unmatched. The CDR3 length is 15 residues. Remarks on this clonotype: The antigen remains undetermined.

The sequencing input was blood. The TCR sequence derives from a woman aged 18-29 years with Graves' hyperthyroidism. This chain uses TRBV7-9 with TRBJ2-2; 7 nucleotides agree with TRBD1. The CDR3 is CASSLGGQKTGELFF. DNA of the CDR3: TGTGCCAGCAGCTTAGGGGGACAGAAAACCGGGGAGCTGTTTTTT. The full variable domain, with the rest looked up from reference TRBV7-9 and TRBJ2-2, is DTGVSQNPRHKITKRGQNVTFRCDPISEHNRLYWYRQTLGQGPEFLTYFQNEAQLEKSRLLSDRFSAERPKGSFSTLEIQRTEQGDSAMYLCASSLGGQKTGELFFGEGSRLTVL.